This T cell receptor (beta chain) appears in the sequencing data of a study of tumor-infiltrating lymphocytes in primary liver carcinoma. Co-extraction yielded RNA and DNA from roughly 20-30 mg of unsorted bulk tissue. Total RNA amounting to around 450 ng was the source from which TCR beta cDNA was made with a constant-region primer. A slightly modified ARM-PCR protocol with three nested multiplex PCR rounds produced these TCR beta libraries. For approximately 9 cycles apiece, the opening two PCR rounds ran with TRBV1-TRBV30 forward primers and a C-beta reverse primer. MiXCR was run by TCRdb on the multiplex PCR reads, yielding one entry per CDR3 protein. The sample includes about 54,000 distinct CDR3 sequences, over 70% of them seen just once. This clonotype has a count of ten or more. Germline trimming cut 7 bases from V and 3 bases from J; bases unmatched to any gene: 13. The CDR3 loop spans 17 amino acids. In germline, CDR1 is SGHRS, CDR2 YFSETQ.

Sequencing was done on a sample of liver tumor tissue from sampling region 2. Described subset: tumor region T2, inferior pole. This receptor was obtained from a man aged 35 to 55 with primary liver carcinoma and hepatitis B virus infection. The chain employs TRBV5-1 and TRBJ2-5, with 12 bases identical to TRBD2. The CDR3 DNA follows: TGCGCCAGCTCTCTTGTCGTACTAGCGGGAGGAAAAGAGACCCAGTACTTC. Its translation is CASSLVVLAGGKETQYF.